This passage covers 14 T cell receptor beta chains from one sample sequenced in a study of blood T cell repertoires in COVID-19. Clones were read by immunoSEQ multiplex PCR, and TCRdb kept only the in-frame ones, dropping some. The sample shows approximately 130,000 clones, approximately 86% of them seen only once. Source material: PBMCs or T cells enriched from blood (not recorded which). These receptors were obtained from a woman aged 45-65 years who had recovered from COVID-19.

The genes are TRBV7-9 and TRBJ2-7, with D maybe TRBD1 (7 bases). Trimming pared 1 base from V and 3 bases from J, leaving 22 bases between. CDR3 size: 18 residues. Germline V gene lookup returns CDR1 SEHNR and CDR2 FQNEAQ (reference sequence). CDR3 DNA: TGTGCCAGCAGCTTAGATTTTAATGACCCAGGGGGGAGCTACGAGCAGTACTTC. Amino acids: CASSLDFNDPGGSYEQYF. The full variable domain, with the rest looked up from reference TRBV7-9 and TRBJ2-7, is DTGVSQNPRHKITKRGQNVTFRCDPISEHNRLYWYRQTLGQGPEFLTYFQNEAQLEKSRLLSDRFSAERPKGSFSTLEIQRTEQGDSAMYLCASSLDFNDPGGSYEQYFGPGTRLTVT.

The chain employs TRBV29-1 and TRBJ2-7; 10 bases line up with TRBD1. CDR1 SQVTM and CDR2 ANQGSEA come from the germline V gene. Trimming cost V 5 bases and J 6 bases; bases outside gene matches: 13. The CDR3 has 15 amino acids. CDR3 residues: CSVLKPGTGEFEQYF. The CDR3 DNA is TGCAGCGTTCTTAAACCCGGGACAGGGGAATTCGAGCAGTACTTC.

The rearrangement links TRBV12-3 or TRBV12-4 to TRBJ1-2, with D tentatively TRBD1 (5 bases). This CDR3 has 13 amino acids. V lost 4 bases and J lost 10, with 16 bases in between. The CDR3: CASSSRQTEVYTF. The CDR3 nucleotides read TGTGCCAGCAGTTCACGACAGACCGAGGTCTACACCTTC.

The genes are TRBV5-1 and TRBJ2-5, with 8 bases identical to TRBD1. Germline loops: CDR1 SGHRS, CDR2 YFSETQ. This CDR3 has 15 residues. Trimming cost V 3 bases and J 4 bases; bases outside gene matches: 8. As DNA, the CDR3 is TGCGCCAGCAGCTGGGACAGGCCGAGGGGAGAGACCCAGTACTTC. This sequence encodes CASSWDRPRGETQYF.

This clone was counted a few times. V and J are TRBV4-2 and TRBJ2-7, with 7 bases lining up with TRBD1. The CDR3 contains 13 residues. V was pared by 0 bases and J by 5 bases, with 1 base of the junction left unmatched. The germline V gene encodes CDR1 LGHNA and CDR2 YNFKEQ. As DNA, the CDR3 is TGTGCCAGCAGCCAAGAAGGGGGCCACGAGCAGTACTTC. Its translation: CASSQEGGHEQYF.

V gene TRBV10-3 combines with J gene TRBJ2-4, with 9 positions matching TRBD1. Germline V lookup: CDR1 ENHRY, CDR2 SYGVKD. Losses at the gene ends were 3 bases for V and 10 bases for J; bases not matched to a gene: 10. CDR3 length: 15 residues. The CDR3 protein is CAISDLGQGDMIQYF. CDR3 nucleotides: TGTGCCATCAGTGATTTGGGACAGGGCGACATGATTCAGTACTTC.

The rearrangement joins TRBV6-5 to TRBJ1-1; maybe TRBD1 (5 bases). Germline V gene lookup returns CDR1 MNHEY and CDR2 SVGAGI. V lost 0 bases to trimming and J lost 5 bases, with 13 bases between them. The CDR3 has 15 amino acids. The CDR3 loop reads CASSYSRTQETEAFF. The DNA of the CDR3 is TGTGCCAGCAGTTACTCCCGGACACAGGAGACTGAAGCTTTCTTT.

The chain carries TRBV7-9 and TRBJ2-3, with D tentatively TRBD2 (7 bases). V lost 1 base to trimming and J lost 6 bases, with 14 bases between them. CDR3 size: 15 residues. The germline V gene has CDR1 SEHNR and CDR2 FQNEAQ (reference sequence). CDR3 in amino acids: CASSLEGGLSDTQYF. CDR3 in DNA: TGTGCCAGCAGCTTAGAGGGGGGGCTCTCGGATACGCAGTATTTT.

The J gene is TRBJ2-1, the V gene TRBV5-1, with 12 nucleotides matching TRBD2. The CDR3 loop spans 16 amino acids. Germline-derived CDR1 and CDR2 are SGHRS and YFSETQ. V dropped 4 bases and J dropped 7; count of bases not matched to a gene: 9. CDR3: CASSTQTSGGLNEQFF. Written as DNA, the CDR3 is TGCGCCAGCAGCACCCAGACTAGCGGGGGATTAAATGAGCAGTTCTTC.

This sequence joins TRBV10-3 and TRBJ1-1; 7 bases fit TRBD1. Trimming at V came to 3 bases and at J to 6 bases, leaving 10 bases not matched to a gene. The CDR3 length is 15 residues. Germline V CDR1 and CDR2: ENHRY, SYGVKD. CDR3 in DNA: TGTGCCATCAGTGACCGGCAGGGGGTTTGGTCTGAAGCTTTCTTT. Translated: CAISDRQGVWSEAFF.

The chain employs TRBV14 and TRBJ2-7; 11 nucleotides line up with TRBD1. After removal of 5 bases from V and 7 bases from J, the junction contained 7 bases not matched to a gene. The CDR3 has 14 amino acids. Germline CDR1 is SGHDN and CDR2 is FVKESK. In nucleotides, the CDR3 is TGTGCCAGCAGCTTAGGACAGGGGGCGTATGAGCAGTACTTC. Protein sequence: CASSLGQGAYEQYF.

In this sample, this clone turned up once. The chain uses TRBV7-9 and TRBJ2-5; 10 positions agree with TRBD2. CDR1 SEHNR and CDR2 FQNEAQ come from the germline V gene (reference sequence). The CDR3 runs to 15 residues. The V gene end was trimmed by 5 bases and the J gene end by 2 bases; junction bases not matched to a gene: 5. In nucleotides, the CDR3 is TGTGCCAGCAGCACTAGCGGGGACAAACAAGAGACCCAGTACTTC. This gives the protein CASSTSGDKQETQYF.

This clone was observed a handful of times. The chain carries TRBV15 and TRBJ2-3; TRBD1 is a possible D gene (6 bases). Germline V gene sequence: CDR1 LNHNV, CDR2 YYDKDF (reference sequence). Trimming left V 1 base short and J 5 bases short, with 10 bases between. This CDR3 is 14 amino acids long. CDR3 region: CATSRVTTGDTQYF. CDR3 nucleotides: TGTGCCACCAGCAGAGTCACGACAGGAGATACGCAGTATTTT.

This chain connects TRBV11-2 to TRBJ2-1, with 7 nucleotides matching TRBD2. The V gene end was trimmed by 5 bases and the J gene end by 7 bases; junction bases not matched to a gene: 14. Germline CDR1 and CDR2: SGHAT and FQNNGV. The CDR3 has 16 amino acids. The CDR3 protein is CASSAQTSLGGNEQFF. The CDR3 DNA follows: TGTGCCAGCAGCGCCCAAACTAGCTTGGGGGGGAATGAGCAGTTCTTC.